These 3 T cell receptor beta chains share one sample of origin, sequenced in a study of T-cell memory formation after mild COVID-19. One entry per CDR3 protein, called by TCRdb with MiXCR from the 5' RACE reads. The sample lists over 150,000 distinct CDR3 sequences, about 18% occurring once. Sequencing was carried out using PBMCs or a T cell subset sorted from them (not recorded which). All receptors derive from a man between 18 and 29 years old who had mild COVID-19 (a few samples of this study predate the infection). Cell type and time point are not known.

This clonotype was seen at least ten times. The J gene is TRBJ1-1, the V gene TRBV5-1; D remains unclear. Germline CDR1 SGHRS, CDR2 YFSETQ. This CDR3 is 14 amino acids long. The V gene lost 2 bases and the J gene lost 0 bases, with 8 bases spanning the gap. CDR3 coding DNA: TGCGCCAGCAGCTTTATGAACATGAACACTGAAGCTTTCTTT. It specifies CASSFMNMNTEAFF.

This clonotype was picked up a small number of times. The chain links TRBV5-1 to TRBJ2-7, with 10 bases that match TRBD2. Per germline, CDR1 SGHRS and CDR2 YFSETQ. This CDR3 region has 13 residues. Unmatched junction bases numbered 0, after V lost 4 bases and J lost 2 bases. This CDR3 reads CASSSGGAYEQYF. Written as DNA, the CDR3 is TGCGCCAGCAGCAGCGGGGGGGCCTACGAGCAGTACTTC.

A few counts support this clonotype. The rearrangement links TRBV9 to TRBJ2-3; no definite D call. The CDR3 sequence is 15 residues long. Trimming took off 4 bases at V and 3 bases at J, with 15 bases between the two ends. Germline V lookup: CDR1 SGDLS, CDR2 YYNGEE. Here the CDR3 reads CASSPLSQETDTQYF. The CDR3 coding sequence is TGTGCCAGCAGCCCACTCAGTCAGGAGACAGATACGCAGTATTTT.